This T cell receptor (beta chain) was observed in a study of control samples from healthy donors and cancer patients. Assay: immunoSEQ multiplex PCR; the TCRdb copy retains only in-frame clones and omits some. The data show about 170,000 clones, roughly 95% seen once. This clone was counted a single time. The CDR3 runs 15 residues. CDR1 and CDR2 from the germline V gene are LNHDA and SQIVND (reference sequence). V dropped 3 bases and J dropped 3 bases, with 15 bases sitting between them. The clonotype originates from a woman aged 55-70 years in good health. This rearrangement joins TRBV19 to TRBJ2-7, with D possibly being TRBD1 (5 bases). The specimen sequenced was blood. This CDR3 reads CASSIGAGFFYEQYF. Here the CDR3 DNA reads TGTGCCAGTAGTATCGGTGCAGGGTTTTTCTACGAGCAGTACTTC.